The rows below give T cell receptor beta chains drawn from one sample of a study of CD8 T cells in ankylosing spondylitis. TCRdb ran MiXCR on the 5' RACE reads and lists one entry per CDR3 protein. The sample carries 700,000 to 850,000 distinct CDR3 sequences, 10% to 15% recorded once. Sequences were obtained from blood, either unsorted or a sorted T cell fraction (not recorded which). Receptors were obtained from a male donor with ankylosing spondylitis. Each CDR3 is given with its conserved first and last residue. Each record gives: D gene, V gene, clone size, J gene, CDR3 length, CDR3 protein, CDR3 DNA. The D gene is left open where the match is weak. Only part of the rows carry a size: once, few, many, or a class if the clone is expanded.

TRBD1	TRBV4-2	NA	TRBJ2-7	14	CASSQRTGTYEQYF	TGTGCCAGCAGCCAAAGGACAGGAACCTACGAGCAGTACTTC
TRBD1	TRBV12-3/TRBV12-4	few	TRBJ2-2	15	CASRKDRTNTGELFF	TGTGCCAGCCGAAAGGACAGGACGAACACCGGGGAGCTGTTTTTT
TRBD1	TRBV4-3	NA	TRBJ2-7	15	CASSRKTGEIYEQYF	TGCGCCAGCAGCCGAAAGACAGGGGAGATTTACGAGCAGTACTTC
TRBD1	TRBV20-1	NA	TRBJ1-2	13	CSAREVTGVGYTF	TGCAGTGCTAGAGAGGTGACAGGGGTTGGCTACACCTTC
TRBD1	TRBV9	NA	TRBJ1-1	17	CASSVAGGQSMNTEAFF	TGTGCCAGCAGCGTAGCTGGGGGACAGTCCATGAACACTGAAGCTTTCTTT
NA	TRBV12-3/TRBV12-4	few	TRBJ2-7	14	CASSFWGSTYEQYF	TGTGCCAGCAGTTTTTGGGGCTCTACCTACGAGCAGTACTTC
NA	TRBV6-5	few	TRBJ2-7	14	CASSYSGRRDEQYF	TGTGCCAGCAGTTACTCAGGCAGAAGAGATGAGCAGTACTTC
NA	TRBV29-1	NA	TRBJ1-2	15	CSVEGAGSLRDGYTF	TGCAGCGTTGAAGGGGCAGGAAGCCTTAGGGATGGCTACACCTTC
TRBD2	TRBV12-3/TRBV12-4	NA	TRBJ2-1	15	CASSATSGHYNEQFF	TGTGCCAGCAGTGCGACTAGCGGGCACTACAATGAGCAGTTCTTC
NA	TRBV28	NA	TRBJ1-2	13	CASRQGRRNGYTF	TGTGCCAGCAGACAGGGACGGAGAAATGGCTACACCTTC
NA	TRBV7-3	NA	TRBJ2-1	13	CASSFPGRMDGFF	TGTGCCAGCAGCTTCCCGGGGAGAATGGATGGGTTCTTC
NA	TRBV5-1	many	TRBJ1-1	12	CASSLEYTEAFF	TGCGCCAGCAGCTTGGAGTACACTGAAGCTTTCTTT
NA	TRBV5-1	NA	TRBJ2-1	12	CASSLNVNEQFF	TGCGCCAGCAGCTTGAACGTCAATGAGCAGTTCTTC
TRBD2	TRBV4-3	few	TRBJ2-7	16	CASSQDILAGWYEQYF	TGCGCCAGCAGCCAAGATATACTAGCGGGATGGTACGAGCAGTACTTC
TRBD1	TRBV7-9	many	TRBJ1-1	15	CASSLGTGGGTEAFF	TGTGCCAGCAGCTTAGGGACAGGGGGCGGCACTGAAGCTTTCTTT
TRBD2	TRBV4-3	few	TRBJ2-5	17	CASSRRTSGSYQETQYF	TGCGCCAGCAGCCGCCGGACTAGCGGGTCGTACCAAGAGACCCAGTACTTC
TRBD2	TRBV2	NA	TRBJ2-1	18	CASSVGGLAGGRYNEQFF	TGTGCCAGCAGTGTGGGGGGACTAGCGGGAGGCAGGTACAATGAGCAGTTCTTC
NA	TRBV9	few	TRBJ1-4	13	CASSPRLAEKLFF	TGTGCCAGCAGCCCAAGACTTGCTGAAAAACTGTTTTTT
NA	TRBV4-3	few	TRBJ2-7	15	CASSQDFRGLNEQYF	TGCGCCAGCAGCCAAGATTTTCGCGGCCTCAACGAGCAGTACTTC
NA	TRBV12-3/TRBV12-4	NA	TRBJ2-7	12	CASSFSAGEQYF	TGTGCCAGCAGTTTCTCGGCAGGCGAGCAGTACTTC
NA	TRBV7-2	few	TRBJ2-7	16	CASSLKAVGHSYEQYF	TGTGCCAGCAGCTTAAAGGCAGTCGGGCATTCCTACGAGCAGTACTTC
TRBD2	TRBV11-1	NA	TRBJ2-5	14	CASSHPGLAETQYF	TGTGCCAGCAGCCACCCGGGACTAGCTGAGACCCAGTACTTC
TRBD1	TRBV10-3	NA	TRBJ1-6	15	CAISVARTGDSPLHF	TGTGCCATCAGTGTCGCTAGGACAGGGGATTCACCCCTCCACTTT
TRBD1	TRBV20-1	NA	TRBJ1-5	15	CSASGTGDSNQPQHF	TGCAGTGCGTCCGGGACAGGGGATAGCAATCAGCCCCAGCATTTT
TRBD2	TRBV4-3	NA	TRBJ2-3	18	CASSQGTSGSYGTDTQYF	TGCGCCAGCAGCCAAGGGACTAGCGGGAGCTACGGCACAGATACGCAGTATTTT
TRBD1	TRBV7-2	NA	TRBJ1-2	15	CASSKQGSFNYGYTF	TGTGCCAGCAGCAAACAGGGGTCATTTAACTATGGCTACACCTTC
TRBD2	TRBV5-4	NA	TRBJ2-3	17	CASSLGLAGGLQDTQYF	TGTGCCAGCAGCTTGGGCTTAGCGGGGGGGCTTCAAGATACGCAGTATTTT
NA	TRBV28	many	TRBJ2-5	13	CASSLWGRETQYF	TGTGCCAGCAGCTTATGGGGTCGGGAGACCCAGTACTTC
NA	TRBV10-3	few	TRBJ2-7	12	CATSRLGPEQYF	TGTGCCACCTCAAGACTAGGGCCCGAGCAGTACTTC
TRBD1	TRBV5-1	few	TRBJ1-2	15	CASSPGGQTPYGYTF	TGCGCCAGCAGCCCCGGGGGACAGACCCCCTATGGCTACACCTTC
NA	TRBV9	few	TRBJ1-6	14	CASSVVAPNSPLHF	TGTGCCAGCAGCGTAGTGGCTCCTAATTCACCCCTCCACTTT
TRBD1	TRBV7-2	NA	TRBJ1-6	13	CASSLSDRVPLHF	TGTGCCAGCAGCTTGTCGGACAGGGTACCCCTCCACTTT
NA	TRBV6-6	few	TRBJ2-7	12	CASTWGANEQYF	TGTGCCAGCACGTGGGGGGCCAACGAGCAGTACTTC
NA	TRBV5-4	NA	TRBJ2-7	12	CASNSWGNEQYF	TGTGCCAGCAACTCTTGGGGCAACGAGCAGTACTTC
NA	TRBV4-2	NA	TRBJ2-5	14	CASSQSRRGETQYF	TGTGCCAGCAGCCAAAGCAGACGGGGAGAGACCCAGTACTTC
NA	TRBV7-2	NA	TRBJ2-7	15	CASSLDNSLTYEQYF	TGTGCCAGCAGCTTAGATAACAGTCTCACCTACGAGCAGTACTTC
TRBD1	TRBV10-3	NA	TRBJ1-1	17	CAIVGPGQLGMNTEAFF	TGTGCCATCGTGGGGCCGGGACAGCTTGGTATGAACACTGAAGCTTTCTTT
NA	TRBV5-6	few	TRBJ1-1	16	CASSLEGGGGGAEAFF	TGTGCCAGCAGCTTGGAGGGGGGCGGAGGAGGCGCTGAAGCTTTCTTT
NA	TRBV20-1	NA	TRBJ2-2	15	CSANPTTPFGGELFF	TGCAGTGCCAACCCTACGACCCCTTTTGGCGGGGAGCTGTTTTTT
NA	TRBV12-5	NA	TRBJ2-3	13	CASGNPRTDTQYF	TGTGCTAGCGGAAATCCCCGCACAGATACGCAGTATTTT
NA	TRBV9	NA	TRBJ2-5	14	CASSVGWERETQYF	TGTGCCAGCAGCGTAGGCTGGGAAAGAGAGACCCAGTACTTC
NA	TRBV7-2	NA	TRBJ1-1	15	CASSLVRGGSTEAFF	TGTGCCAGCAGCTTAGTGAGGGGGGGAAGCACTGAAGCTTTCTTT
NA	TRBV10-3	NA	TRBJ1-1	12	CAISEFNTEAFF	TGTGCCATCAGTGAGTTTAACACTGAAGCTTTCTTT
NA	TRBV21-1	few	TRBJ2-3	16	CASSKSQRGGTDTQYF	TGTGCCAGCAGCAAATCTCAGCGGGGGGGAACAGATACGCAGTATTTT
NA	TRBV7-2	many	TRBJ2-7	13	CASSLVTGYEQYF	TGTGCCAGCAGCTTAGTTACGGGCTACGAGCAGTACTTC
NA	TRBV18	once	TRBJ2-5	16	CASSPTSHAIGETQYF	TGTGCCAGCTCACCGACATCCCACGCGATTGGAGAGACCCAGTACTTC
NA	TRBV15	many	TRBJ2-5	15	CATSRDIEYQETQYF	TGTGCCACCAGCAGAGATATAGAATACCAAGAGACCCAGTACTTC
TRBD1	TRBV7-2	NA	TRBJ1-4	15	CASSRRQGVNEKLFF	TGTGCCAGCAGCCGAAGACAGGGGGTTAATGAAAAACTGTTTTTT
TRBD2	TRBV27	few	TRBJ2-1	16	CASSLLAGAAYNEQFF	TGTGCCAGCAGTTTATTAGCGGGGGCGGCCTACAATGAGCAGTTCTTC
NA	TRBV7-2	few	TRBJ2-5	14	CASSFMVSAETQYF	TGTGCCAGCAGCTTTATGGTTTCAGCGGAGACCCAGTACTTC
NA	TRBV7-2	many	TRBJ1-2	14	CASSLSRGTYGYTF	TGTGCCAGCAGCTTAAGTCGGGGGACCTATGGCTACACCTTC